Listed here are 10 T cell receptor beta chains from one sample, sequenced in a study of shared clonotypes between healthy human individuals. Using immunoSEQ multiplex PCR, the repertoire was profiled, and TCRdb retains in-frame clones only, with some absent. The table lists some 2.1 million clones, roughly 94% of them singletons, with more than 0.1% in the top ten. The sample comprised naive CD4+ T cells sorted from blood. The subset was: CD45RA+ positively selected. The receptors were gathered from a man aged 18-30 years in good health.

The V gene is TRBV5-6, the J gene TRBJ2-7; D is tentatively TRBD1 or TRBD2 (6 bases each). The germline CDR1 and CDR2 sequences are SGHDT and YYEEEE. This CDR3 contains 15 residues. V shed 5 bases and J shed 3 bases, with 18 bases lying between them. The CDR3 loop is CASSDLGGRDYEQYF. CDR3 bases: TGTGCCAGCAGTGATCTAGGGGGGCGGGACTACGAGCAGTACTTC.

This chain uses TRBV29-1 with TRBJ1-1, with D maybe TRBD1 (6 bases). This CDR3 spans 14 amino acids. Germline values: CDR1 SQVTM, CDR2 ANQGSEA. Deletions cut 4 bases from V and 2 bases from J, with 14 bases between. The CDR3: CSVGEGTINTEAFF. CDR3 nucleotides: TGCAGCGTTGGGGAGGGGACAATTAACACTGAAGCTTTCTTT.

This chain joins TRBV19 and TRBJ1-3, with D uncertain. The length of the CDR3 is 15 residues. V shed 6 bases and J shed 0 bases, with 12 bases lying between them. CDR1 is LNHDA and CDR2 is SQIVND in the germline V gene (reference sequence). CDR3 bases: TGTGCCAGTAGCCAAAACTGGAGCTCTGGAAACACCATATATTTT. Translated: CASSQNWSSGNTIYF. Full variable domain (missing parts from reference TRBV19 and TRBJ1-3): DGGITQSPKYLFRKEGQNVTLSCEQNLNHDAMYWYRQDPGQGLRLIYYSQIVNDFQKGDIAEGYSVSREKKESFPLTVTSAQKNPTAFYLCASSQNWSSGNTIYFGEGSWLTVV.

Concerning this clone: This CDR3 is also generated by other DNA sequences in the sample. The chain is built from TRBV5-1 and TRBJ2-7, with 9 bases lining up with TRBD2. Germline CDR1 is SGHRS and CDR2 is YFSETQ. The J segment lost 2 bases and the V segment lost 2 bases, leaving 2 bases of the junction unmatched. The CDR3 extends over 14 amino acids. The CDR3 DNA reads TGCGCCAGCAGCTTTAGCGGGAGCCCCTACGAGCAGTACTTC. This translates into CASSFSGSPYEQYF. The full variable domain, in which reference TRBV5-1 and TRBJ2-7 provide the parts outside the CDR3, is KAGVTQTPRYLIKTRGQQVTLSCSPISGHRSVSWYQQTPGQGLQFLFEYFSETQRNKGNFPGRFSGRQFSNSRSEMNVSTLELGDSALYLCASSFSGSPYEQYFGPGTRLTVT.

V and J are TRBV19 and TRBJ2-7; TRBD1 aligns across 11 bases. The CDR3 is made up of 13 amino acids. CDR1 is LNHDA, CDR2 SQIVND, per germline (reference sequence). V was pared by 10 bases and J by 6 bases, with 8 bases of the junction left unmatched. This CDR3 is CATQGTGGGEQYF. CDR3 nucleotide sequence: TGTGCCACTCAGGGGACAGGGGGTGGCGAGCAGTACTTC. The full variable domain, in which reference TRBV19 and TRBJ2-7 provide the parts outside the CDR3, is DGGITQSPKYLFRKEGQNVTLSCEQNLNHDAMYWYRQDPGQGLRLIYYSQIVNDFQKGDIAEGYSVSREKKESFPLTVTSAQKNPTAFYLCATQGTGGGEQYFGPGTRLTVT.

This clone was observed a single time. This sequence joins TRBV10-3 and TRBJ1-5, with TRBD1 matching over 8 bases. CDR3 length equals 16 residues. Trimming at V came to 3 bases and at J to 2 bases, leaving 6 bases not matched to a gene. CDR1 and CDR2 from the germline V gene are ENHRY and SYGVKD. The CDR3 here is CAISDPTGGGNQPQHF. The CDR3, as DNA: TGTGCCATCAGTGACCCAACAGGGGGAGGCAATCAGCCCCAGCATTTT.

A word on this clone: Additional DNA sequences in this sample encode the identical CDR3. The J gene is TRBJ2-3, the V gene TRBV18, with 14 positions matching TRBD2. The V and J ends lost 0 bases and 1 base, in that order; junction bases with no gene match: 0. The V gene's germline CDR1 is KGHSH and CDR2 LQKENI. The CDR3 sequence is 17 residues long. CDR3 in amino acids: CASSPPGLAGGTDTQYF. The CDR3, as DNA: TGTGCCAGCTCACCACCGGGACTAGCGGGGGGCACAGATACGCAGTATTTT.

This chain uses TRBV6-6 with TRBJ2-7; 7 bases are shared with TRBD2. Per the germline V gene, CDR1 is MNHNY and CDR2 is SVGAGI (reference sequence). This CDR3 is built from 15 residues. Trimming at V came to 5 bases and at J to 1 base, leaving 8 bases not matched to a gene. The DNA for the CDR3 is TGTGCCAGCAGTAGACCGAGCGGGACGTCCTACGAGCAGTACTTC. Its protein is CASSRPSGTSYEQYF.

V is TRBV2 and J is TRBJ2-3, with D perhaps matching TRBD1 (5 bases). Deletions cut 5 bases from V and 0 bases from J, with 12 bases between. CDR1 and CDR2 from the germline V gene are SNHLY and FYNNEI. This CDR3 has 15 residues. The CDR3 region is CASSSKQVSTDTQYF. The CDR3, as DNA: TGTGCCAGCAGTTCAAAACAGGTTAGCACAGATACGCAGTATTTT.

The chain carries TRBV7-9 and TRBJ2-7, with 7 bases aligning to TRBD2. CDR3 length: 17 amino acids. Germline CDR1 and CDR2: SEHNR and FQNEAQ (reference sequence). Trimming removed 5 bases from V and 5 bases from J; junction bases left unmatched: 18. The CDR3 region has the DNA TGTGCCAGCAGCCGTGCCTTGGGGGGGGTCCCTTGGGACGAGCAGTACTTC. Its protein is CASSRALGGVPWDEQYF.